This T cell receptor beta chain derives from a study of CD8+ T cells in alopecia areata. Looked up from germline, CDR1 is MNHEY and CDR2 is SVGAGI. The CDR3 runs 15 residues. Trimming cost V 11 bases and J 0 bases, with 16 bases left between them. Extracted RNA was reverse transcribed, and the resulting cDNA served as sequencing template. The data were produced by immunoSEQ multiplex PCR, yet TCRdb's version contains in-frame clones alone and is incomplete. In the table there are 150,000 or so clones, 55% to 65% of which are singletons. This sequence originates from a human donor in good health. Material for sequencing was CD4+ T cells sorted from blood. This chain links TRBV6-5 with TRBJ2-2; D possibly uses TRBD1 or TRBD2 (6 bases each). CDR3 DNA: TGTGCCGCAAGAGGAGGGGGGACGAACACCGGGGAGCTGTTTTTT. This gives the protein CAARGGGTNTGELFF.